This TCR beta chain was captured in a study of OX40 agonist ivuxolimab in advanced cancers. The timepoints at which blood was sampled were baseline, cycle 4 day 1, and cycle 7 day 1. Using immunoSEQ multiplex PCR, the repertoire was profiled, and TCRdb retains in-frame clones only, with some absent. Of approximately 60,000 clones listed, roughly 90% were seen once; the top ten hold about 0.58%. The sample consisted of CD4+ or CD8+ T cells sorted from blood, taken in a trial of the OX40 agonist ivuxolimab. This sequence originates from an adult with an advanced solid tumor such as melanoma, head and neck, liver or kidney cancer.

DNA for the CDR3: TGTGCCAGCACTCAGCTCGGGGGCCAGCCCCAGCATTTT. Protein product: CASTQLGGQPQHF. J is TRBJ1-5 and V is TRBV6-1, with D possibly matching TRBD1 (6 bases). Germline V gives CDR1 MNHNS, CDR2 SASEGT. The CDR3 extends over 13 amino acids. The ends were cut back, 7 bases at V and 7 bases at J, with 14 bases in the middle.